Shown below are 8 T cell receptor beta chains from a single sample sequenced in a study of CD8+CD57+ T cells in acquired aplastic anemia. Patients selected for sequencing had displayed CD8+CD57+ cell expansion by flow cytometry. It was genomic DNA that served as the template for profiling TCR beta VDJ and CDR3. TCRdb processed the reads anew with MiXCR; each CDR3 protein has one entry. This sample yields about 200,000 distinct CDR3 sequences, of which 50% to 70% are seen a single time; roughly 62% belongs to the top ten. Material: sorted CD4+, CD8+, or CD8+CD57+ T cells (not recorded which) from PBMCs. Receptors originate from a human donor with aplastic anemia.

The genes are TRBV29-1 and TRBJ2-1, with a possible D match to TRBD1 (6 bases). Between the trimmed V and J ends, which lost 6 bases and 2 bases, there was a span of 17 bases. Germline V gives CDR1 SQVTM, CDR2 ANQGSEA. The CDR3 covers 15 residues. CDR3 in DNA: TGCAGCGTGATTCCCAGGGGTCCTGCCTACAATGAGCAGTTCTTC. This encodes CSVIPRGPAYNEQFF.

J is TRBJ1-3 and V is TRBV10-2, with D hard to call. V lost 4 bases, J lost 3 bases, and 4 bases lay in between. The CDR3 is 12 amino acids. Germline V gives CDR1 WSHSY, CDR2 SAAADI. The CDR3 spells CASSAVGNTIYF. CDR3 sequence (DNA): TGCGCCAGCAGTGCAGTTGGAAACACCATATATTTT.

Only one count was recorded for this clonotype. The chain joins TRBV3-1 to TRBJ2-5; D is perhaps TRBD2 (6 bases). V lost 7 bases to trimming and J lost 5 bases, with 17 bases between them. The CDR3 is 14 residues long. Germline V gene data show CDR1 as LGHDT and CDR2 as YNNKEL (reference sequence). Here the CDR3 DNA reads TGTGCCAGCAAGCCAGAGGCTAGCGTGGAGACCCAGTACTTC. Protein product: CASKPEASVETQYF.

This clonotype was counted only a few times. CDR3 bases: TGCAGTGCCCCCAGACCGTATCCGAACACCGGGGAGCTGTTTTTT. Amino acids: CSAPRPYPNTGELFF. The chain couples TRBV20-1 to TRBJ2-2, with no clear D. From germline, CDR1 is DFQATT and CDR2 SNEGSKA (reference sequence). V was cut by 6 bases and J by 0 bases, with 14 bases left in between. This CDR3 is 15 amino acids long.

The chain is built from TRBV7-3 and TRBJ2-1; 9 bases map to TRBD2. V was clipped by 0 bases and J by 7 bases; unmatched bases: 4. CDR3 length: 15 residues. Germline CDR1 is SGHTA and CDR2 is FQGTGA. This chain's CDR3 is CASSLTGTSSNEQFF. The CDR3 DNA reads TGTGCCAGCAGCTTAACCGGGACTAGCAGTAATGAGCAGTTCTTC. Together with reference TRBV7-3 and TRBJ2-1, the CDR3 gives the full variable domain: GAGVSQTPSNKVTEKGKYVELRCDPISGHTALYWYRQSLGQGPEFLIYFQGTGAADDSGLPNDRFFAVRPEGSVSTLKIQRTERGDSAVYLCASSLTGTSSNEQFFGPGTRLTVL.

The CDR3 is CASSLGDRRKGTEAFF. DNA of the CDR3: TGTGCCAGCAGCTTAGGGGACAGGAGGAAGGGGACTGAAGCTTTCTTT. This chain connects TRBV7-3 to TRBJ1-1, with TRBD1 matching 8 bases. Germline V lookup: CDR1 SGHTA, CDR2 FQGTGA. CDR3 size: 16 residues. V lost 2 bases to trimming and J lost 5 bases; unmatched junction nucleotides: 10.

This chain links TRBV7-8 with TRBJ1-5; unclear D gene. The CDR3 is 16 residues long. The germline V gene encodes CDR1 SGHVS and CDR2 FQNEAQ. V was clipped by 6 bases and J by 4 bases, with 19 bases between them. This CDR3 is CASSSSMGEHNQPQHF. The CDR3 nucleotides are TGTGCCAGCAGTTCTTCAATGGGAGAGCATAATCAGCCCCAGCATTTT.

In the case of this clonotype: Germline is not matched at one junction end, which may reflect a read error. The chain links TRBV12-3 or TRBV12-4 to TRBJ1-2; 9 nucleotides match TRBD1. The CDR3 sequence is 14 residues long. DNA of the CDR3: TGTGCCAGCAGTTACGAACAGGGGGCAGATGGCTACGCCTTC. Residues: CASSYEQGADGYAF.